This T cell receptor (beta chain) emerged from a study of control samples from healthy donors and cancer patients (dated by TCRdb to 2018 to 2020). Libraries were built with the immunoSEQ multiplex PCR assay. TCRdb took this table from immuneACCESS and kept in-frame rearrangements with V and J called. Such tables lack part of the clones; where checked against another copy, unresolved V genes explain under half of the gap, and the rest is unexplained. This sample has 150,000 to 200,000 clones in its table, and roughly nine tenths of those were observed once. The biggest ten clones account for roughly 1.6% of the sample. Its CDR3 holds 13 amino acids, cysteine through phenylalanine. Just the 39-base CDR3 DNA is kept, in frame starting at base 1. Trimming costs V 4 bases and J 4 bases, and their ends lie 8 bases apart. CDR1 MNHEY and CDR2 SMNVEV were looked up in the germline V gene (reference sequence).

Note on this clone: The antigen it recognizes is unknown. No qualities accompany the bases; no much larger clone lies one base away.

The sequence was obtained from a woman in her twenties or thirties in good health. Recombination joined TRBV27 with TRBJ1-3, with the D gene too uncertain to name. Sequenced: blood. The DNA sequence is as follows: TGTGCCAGCAGTTCGGGCCGGGGAAACACCATATATTTT. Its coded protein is CASSSGRGNTIYF.